The rows below give T cell receptor beta chains drawn from one sample of a study of blood T cell repertoires in COVID-19. Generated by immunoSEQ multiplex PCR, the TCRdb table keeps only in-frame clones and is missing some. The sample consists of approximately 74,000 clones, about 91% of them appearing once. Sequenced material: peripheral blood. Source of these receptors: a woman in her sixties or seventies with active COVID-19. Both conserved end residues are part of each CDR3. The D gene is left open where the match is weak. Only part of the rows carry a size: once, few, many, or a class if the clone is expanded.

D: .
J: TRBJ2-3
V: TRBV24-1
length: 15
size: .
DNA: TGTGCCACCAGCGGAGTGAGCGCAACCACAGATACGCAGTATTTT
CDR3: CATSGVSATTDTQYF

D: TRBD1
J: TRBJ1-1
V: TRBV13
length: 15
size: .
DNA: TGTGCCAGCAGCTACCGAACCGACAGGGCCGGTGAAGCTTTCTTT
CDR3: CASSYRTDRAGEAFF

D: .
J: TRBJ1-6
V: TRBV7-8
length: 16
size: .
DNA: TGTGCCAGCAGCTTAGATCAGGGTAGCGGTAATTCACCCCTCCACTTT
CDR3: CASSLDQGSGNSPLHF

D: .
J: TRBJ1-1
V: TRBV5-1
length: 16
size: .
DNA: TGCGCCAGCAGCTTGAGGCCCGGTGGGGGCCTCACTGAAGCTTTCTTT
CDR3: CASSLRPGGGLTEAFF

D: .
J: TRBJ2-2
V: TRBV5-1
length: 14
size: .
DNA: TGCGCCAGCAGCGGCAAAGCGAACACCGGGGAGCTGTTTTTT
CDR3: CASSGKANTGELFF

D: TRBD2
J: TRBJ2-2
V: TRBV5-1
length: 15
size: .
DNA: TGCGCCAGCAGCTTGGCGGGGGGGAACACCGGGGAGCTGTTTTTT
CDR3: CASSLAGGNTGELFF

D: .
J: TRBJ1-5
V: TRBV24-1
length: 22
size: .
DNA: TGTGCCACCAGTGATTTGCCCGTTCGTCGGGCAGGGAATCCCTATAGCAATCAGCCCCAGCATTTT
CDR3: CATSDLPVRRAGNPYSNQPQHF

D: .
J: TRBJ2-1
V: TRBV19
length: 15
size: .
DNA: TGTGCCAGTAGTCCCCGACAGATCTCCTACAATGAGCAGTTCTTC
CDR3: CASSPRQISYNEQFF

D: .
J: TRBJ2-5
V: TRBV29-1
length: 12
size: .
DNA: TGCAGCGTTGTCGCCGGGGAAGAGACCCAGTACTTC
CDR3: CSVVAGEETQYF

D: .
J: TRBJ1-2
V: TRBV7-8
length: 16
size: .
DNA: TGTGCCAGCAGCTCGCCCAACTTCCGAGGTGTCTTTGGCTACACCTTC
CDR3: CASSSPNFRGVFGYTF

D: TRBD2
J: TRBJ2-7
V: TRBV7-9
length: 15
size: .
DNA: TGTGCCAGCAGCCCTAGCGGGAGTGGACTTTACGAGCAGTACTTC
CDR3: CASSPSGSGLYEQYF

D: .
J: TRBJ2-1
V: TRBV14
length: 15
size: .
DNA: TGTGCCAGCAGCCAGTCCGGGGGTGGGAACAATGAGCAGTTCTTC
CDR3: CASSQSGGGNNEQFF

D: .
J: TRBJ2-3
V: TRBV6-1
length: 16
size: .
DNA: TGTGCCAGCAGTGCCACCTACCAACTCCCCACAGATACGCAGTATTTT
CDR3: CASSATYQLPTDTQYF

D: .
J: TRBJ2-3
V: TRBV10-1
length: 14
size: .
DNA: TGCGCCAGCAGTGATTTTGGTAGTCTAGATACGCAGTATTTT
CDR3: CASSDFGSLDTQYF

D: TRBD2
J: TRBJ2-7
V: TRBV5-1
length: 14
size: .
DNA: TGCGCCAGCAGCCTCAGACTAGCGGGCTACGAGCAGTACTTC
CDR3: CASSLRLAGYEQYF

D: .
J: TRBJ2-7
V: TRBV28
length: 8
size: .
DNA: TGTGCCGGCCTTGAGCAGTACTTC
CDR3: CAGLEQYF

D: TRBD1
J: TRBJ1-4
V: TRBV6-5
length: 15
size: .
DNA: TGTGCCAGCAGGACCGCTGGGACAGCTAATGAAAAACTGTTTTTT
CDR3: CASRTAGTANEKLFF

D: TRBD1
J: TRBJ2-5
V: TRBV28
length: 14
size: .
DNA: TGTGCCAGCAGTTCCCGGGACAGGGCCGTTGGTCAGTACTTC
CDR3: CASSSRDRAVGQYF

D: TRBD1
J: TRBJ1-4
V: TRBV6-1
length: 16
size: .
DNA: TGTGCCAGCAGTGTGGACAGGGGAGGCACTAATGAAAAACTGTTTTTT
CDR3: CASSVDRGGTNEKLFF

D: TRBD1
J: TRBJ1-2
V: TRBV6-5
length: 14
size: .
DNA: TGTGCCAGCATTCCGACAGGGGTCGGCTATGGCTACACCTTC
CDR3: CASIPTGVGYGYTF

D: TRBD2
J: TRBJ2-1
V: TRBV30
length: 15
size: .
DNA: TGTGCCTGGAGTGTAGGCGGGAGGGCCTTCCATGAGCAGTTCTTC
CDR3: CAWSVGGRAFHEQFF

D: TRBD1
J: TRBJ1-4
V: TRBV4-1
length: 15
size: .
DNA: TGCGCCAGCAGCCAAGCAGGACAGGGAGACGAAAAACTGTTTTTT
CDR3: CASSQAGQGDEKLFF

D: TRBD2
J: TRBJ2-1
V: TRBV6-6
length: 14
size: few
DNA: TGTGCCAGCAGGGGGGGACTAGCGGACAATGAGCAGTTCTTC
CDR3: CASRGGLADNEQFF

D: TRBD2
J: TRBJ2-7
V: TRBV7-9
length: 16
size: .
DNA: TGTGCCAGCAGCTTAGGTAGCGGGCTCGATTCCTACGAGCAGTACTTC
CDR3: CASSLGSGLDSYEQYF

D: TRBD1
J: TRBJ1-4
V: TRBV19
length: 13
size: .
DNA: TGTGCCAGTAGGGCGAGGGGGCGGGAAAAACTGTTTTTT
CDR3: CASRARGREKLFF

D: .
J: TRBJ2-7
V: TRBV2
length: 13
size: .
DNA: .
CDR3: CASSTSWSGEQYF

D: TRBD2
J: TRBJ2-1
V: TRBV9
length: 13
size: .
DNA: TGTGCCAGCAGCGTAGTCCCGGGAGGGGAGCAGTTCTTC
CDR3: CASSVVPGGEQFF

D: TRBD1
J: TRBJ1-2
V: TRBV28
length: 16
size: .
DNA: TGTGCCAGCAGTTCCCCTGGGCGACAGGGGGCGCCCGGCTACACCTTC
CDR3: CASSSPGRQGAPGYTF

D: TRBD2
J: TRBJ2-1
V: TRBV5-1
length: 15
size: .
DNA: TGCGCCAGCAGCTTGATGGTAGCGGGAATCAATGAGCAGTTCTTC
CDR3: CASSLMVAGINEQFF

D: .
J: TRBJ2-5
V: TRBV5-5
length: 12
size: .
DNA: TGTGCCAGCAGCTCCGGGGTGGGGACCCAGTACTTC
CDR3: CASSSGVGTQYF

D: TRBD2
J: TRBJ2-1
V: TRBV13
length: 16
size: once
DNA: TGTGCCAGCAGCTTCTGGACTAGCGGGAGGGGAAATGAGCAGTTCTTC
CDR3: CASSFWTSGRGNEQFF

D: TRBD2
J: TRBJ2-2
V: TRBV5-1
length: 16
size: .
DNA: TGCGCCAGCAGACTAGCGGCCCGACGGGTGGCCGGGGAGCTGTTTTTT
CDR3: CASRLAARRVAGELFF

D: TRBD1
J: TRBJ2-3
V: TRBV5-1
length: 17
size: .
DNA: TGCGCCAGCAGCCTACCAGGGACAGGGGTGCAGTCAGATACGCAGTATTTT
CDR3: CASSLPGTGVQSDTQYF

D: .
J: TRBJ1-2
V: TRBV2
length: 13
size: .
DNA: TGTGCCAGCAGTGCGGCCAGGGTCTATGGCTACACCTTC
CDR3: CASSAARVYGYTF

D: .
J: TRBJ1-1
V: TRBV5-1
length: 14
size: .
DNA: TGCGCCAGCAGCTTGGTGGCAGGTGGTACTGAAGCTTTCTTT
CDR3: CASSLVAGGTEAFF

D: .
J: TRBJ2-2
V: TRBV5-1
length: 15
size: .
DNA: TGCGCCAGCAGCTTGGGTCAGGGTCCTTACGGGGAGCTGTTTTTT
CDR3: CASSLGQGPYGELFF

D: .
J: TRBJ1-6
V: TRBV19
length: 13
size: .
DNA: TGTGCCAGTTCAACCTCGGGTCTATCACCCCTCCACTTT
CDR3: CASSTSGLSPLHF

D: TRBD1
J: TRBJ2-6
V: TRBV18
length: 18
size: .
DNA: TGTGCCAGCTCATTCAACAGAGGGGGCCGCTCTGGGGCCAACGTCCTGACTTTC
CDR3: CASSFNRGGRSGANVLTF

D: .
J: TRBJ2-7
V: TRBV10-1
length: 14
size: .
DNA: TGCGCCATCCTCTTATCCCGGAGATCCTACGAGCAGTACTTC
CDR3: CAILLSRRSYEQYF

D: TRBD1
J: TRBJ2-3
V: TRBV30
length: 14
size: .
DNA: TGTGCCTGGAAGACAGGGGAGGTTGGAGATACGCAGTATTTT
CDR3: CAWKTGEVGDTQYF

D: TRBD1
J: TRBJ2-5
V: TRBV29-1
length: 17
size: .
DNA: TGCAGCGTTGATGAGCTTCCGGGACAGGGGTCCCAAGAGACCCAGTACTTC
CDR3: CSVDELPGQGSQETQYF

D: TRBD2
J: TRBJ2-3
V: TRBV7-2
length: 14
size: .
DNA: TGTGCCAGCAGCTTAGCGGGAGGGCGGACTACGCAGTATTTT
CDR3: CASSLAGGRTTQYF

D: .
J: TRBJ2-4
V: TRBV6-4
length: 15
size: .
DNA: TGTGCCAGCAGCCCTCAGGGTACAGCCAAAAACATTCAGTACTTC
CDR3: CASSPQGTAKNIQYF

D: TRBD1
J: TRBJ2-7
V: TRBV4-1
length: 14
size: .
DNA: TGCGCCAGCAGCCGAAGGGGACAGGGTTACGAGCAGTACTTC
CDR3: CASSRRGQGYEQYF

D: .
J: TRBJ2-1
V: TRBV29-1
length: 12
size: .
DNA: TGCAGCGTTGGTGTAACCTACAATGAGCAGTTCTTC
CDR3: CSVGVTYNEQFF

D: .
J: TRBJ1-3
V: TRBV7-8
length: 15
size: .
DNA: TGTGCCAGCAGCGCCGGTGATAACTCTGGAAACACCATATATTTT
CDR3: CASSAGDNSGNTIYF